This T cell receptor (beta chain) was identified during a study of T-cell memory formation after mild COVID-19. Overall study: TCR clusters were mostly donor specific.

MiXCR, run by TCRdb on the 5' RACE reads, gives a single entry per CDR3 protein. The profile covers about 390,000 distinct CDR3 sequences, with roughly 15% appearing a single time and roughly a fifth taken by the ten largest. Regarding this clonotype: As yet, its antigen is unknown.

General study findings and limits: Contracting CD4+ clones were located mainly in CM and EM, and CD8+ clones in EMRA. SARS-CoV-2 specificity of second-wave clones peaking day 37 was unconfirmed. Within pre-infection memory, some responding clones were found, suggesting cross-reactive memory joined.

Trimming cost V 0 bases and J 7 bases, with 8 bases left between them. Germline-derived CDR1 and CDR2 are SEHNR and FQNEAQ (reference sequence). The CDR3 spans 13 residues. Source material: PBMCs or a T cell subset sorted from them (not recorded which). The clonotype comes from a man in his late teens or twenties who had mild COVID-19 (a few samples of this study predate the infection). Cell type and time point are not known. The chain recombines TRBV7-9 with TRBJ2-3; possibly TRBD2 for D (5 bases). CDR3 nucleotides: TGTGCCAGCAGCTTAGCGGCCGGGAATACGCAGTATTTT. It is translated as CASSLAAGNTQYF.